This section outlines one T cell receptor (beta chain) sequence together with its context. Its antigen is not known. These data belong to a study of T cells in tumors after PD-1 blockade. Turning to the study itself: During anti-PD-1 treatment, some patients continued daily vismodegib 150 mg. Overall study findings and caveats: Approximately 43% of tumor TCR clonotypes were also found in blood.

Repertoires were generated with immunoSEQ multiplex PCR, while TCRdb's copy carries only in-frame clones and drops some. The sample records around 50,000 clones, 79% being singletons. The TCR was taken from a human donor with basal cell carcinoma. The sample here was PBMCs, taken before anti-PD-1 treatment.

CDR3 in amino acids: CASSFQAGANVLTF. The CDR3 coding sequence is TGTGCCAGCAGTTTCCAGGCTGGGGCCAACGTCCTGACTTTC. The V call is TRBV27, the J call TRBJ2-6; D uncertain. With 3 bases removed from V and 2 bases from J, the gap between germline ends came to 5 bases. Germline lookup yields CDR1 MNHEY and CDR2 SMNVEV (reference sequence). The CDR3 has 14 residues.